Here is one T cell receptor (beta chain) with its context. These data belong to a study of blood T cell repertoires in COVID-19. On the study more broadly: Italy, Spain and the United States were the sources of the convalescent and acute COVID-19 samples. PBMCs, B-cell-depleted T cells, or T cells were the source of the cDNA or gDNA that made up the material.

The CDR3 consists of 14 residues. CDR1 is SGHDT and CDR2 is YYEEEE in the germline V gene. Trimming stripped 2 bases from V and 0 bases from J, with 6 bases between. Per the original methods: Nucleated cell number was recorded as an estimate derived from reference gene primer amplification. Profiling relied on immunoSEQ multiplex PCR, and the TCRdb table lists in-frame clones only, not all of them. V and J calls and clone size are copied from that table; D and trimming were computed from the DNA. The data show 200,000 or so clones, roughly 80% seen once. The V call is TRBV5-6, the J call TRBJ1-3; no clear D. The sample taken for sequencing was peripheral blood. This clonotype was obtained from a woman younger than 45 who had recovered from COVID-19. The chain's CDR3 is CASSFPGSGNTIYF. The CDR3 coding sequence is TGTGCCAGCAGCTTCCCGGGCTCTGGAAACACCATATATTTT.